This T cell receptor (beta chain) was recovered during a study of blood T cells in healthy people across ages. Notes on the study in general: The study could not conclusively compare naive and antigen-experienced cells, given its unsorted PBMCs.

A sample-barcoded 5' primer and a J-beta primer mix were used in a second PCR of roughly 7 to 11 cycles. Each CDR3 protein is one row after TCRdb ran MiXCR on the 5' RACE reads. The sample comprises about 1,400,000 distinct CDR3 sequences, 40% to 50% of which are singletons, and roughly 8.2% rests with the top ten. As concerns this clonotype: Antigen unknown.

Each sample gave at least 6.5 million isolated PBMCs. Extractions gave at least 6 micrograms of total RNA per sample. The CDR3 totals 15 residues. Germline CDR1 reads MDHEN; CDR2 reads SYDVKM. Trimming removed 6 bases from V and 0 bases from J; junction bases left unmatched: 6. The chain couples TRBV28 to TRBJ1-1; 8 bases fit TRBD1. This TCR was recovered from a young woman in good health. Sequencing was performed on blood. The CDR3 nucleotides are TGTGCCAGCAGCCAGACAGGGGCATTGAACACTGAAGCTTTCTTT. Residues: CASSQTGALNTEAFF.